The clone carrying this TCR beta chain appeared a few times. Its antigen is still unknown. This CDR3 spans 14 amino acids. Germline CDR1 reads SNHLY; CDR2 reads FYNNEI. Deletions cut 2 bases from V and 6 bases from J, with 12 bases between. These data belong to a study of identifying expanded T cells in peripheral blood. Findings and limits, study-wide: Variance in clone template counts between roughly 2-week samples significantly increased with total template count across all healthy donors.

Clones were read by immunoSEQ multiplex PCR, and TCRdb kept only the in-frame ones, dropping some. This sample has over 100,000 clones, with about 87% found just once. The chain couples TRBV2 to TRBJ2-3; D gene unclear. What was sequenced was blood. This clonotype was sampled from a person aged 18 to 75 in good health. CDR3 DNA: TGTGCCAGCAGTGAATCAGGTTACGTGGATACGCAGTATTTT. This gives the protein CASSESGYVDTQYF.